This TCR beta chain was identified during a study of metastatic and nonmetastatic thyroid tumors. In the study overall: Malignant and benign thyroid patients had repertoires compared in peripheral blood and tumor or nodule tissue. Study observations and caveats: In blood and tumor, TCR beta diversity was reportedly significantly higher in malignant thyroid tumors than in benign nodules.

Source study methods: The study built a papillary thyroid cancer distant-metastasis classifier from CDR3 differences across clinicopathological groups. TCRdb re-analyzed the PCR reads through MiXCR. TCRdb's processing, not the authors', yielded these V and J calls. The sample holds just over 15,000 clones, approximately 23% seen once. As regards this clone: As yet, its antigen is unknown. A much larger clone lies one base from this, so it may be a read error. Other nucleotide sequences from this sample produce the same CDR3.

All patients reached thyroid surgery having received no treatment beforehand. This CDR3 has 16 residues. CDR1 and CDR2 from the germline V gene are LNHDA and SQIVND (reference sequence). This chain joins TRBV19 and TRBJ1-3, with D possibly being TRBD1 (6 bases). What was sequenced was tumor tissue. This receptor was obtained from a female donor with papillary thyroid cancer or a benign thyroid nodule (not recorded which). Some clones in this sample may be carry-over from other donors' samples. CDR3 in DNA: TGTGCCAGTACCCCCGGCACAGGGAAGACTGGAAACACCGTATATTTT. Translating it yields CASTPGTGKTGNTVYF.